This T cell receptor beta chain appears in the sequencing data of a study of blood T cell repertoires in COVID-19. Sequenced by immunoSEQ multiplex PCR; TCRdb stores in-frame clones only, minus some. This table holds over 30,000 clones, roughly 73% found once. The CDR3 has 15 residues. The V gene's germline CDR1 is SGHRS and CDR2 YFSETQ. V lost 0 bases to trimming and J lost 4 bases, with 11 bases between them. The J gene is TRBJ1-3, the V gene TRBV5-1; unclear D gene. The sequenced sample was peripheral blood. The sequence was obtained from a man aged 80 or over with active or convalescent COVID-19. CDR3 residues: CASSLGQSQGNTIYF. The CDR3 bases are TGCGCCAGCAGCTTGGGACAATCGCAAGGAAACACCATATATTTT. The entire variable domain, with the rest obtained from reference TRBV5-1 and TRBJ1-3, is as follows: KAGVTQTPRYLIKTRGQQVTLSCSPISGHRSVSWYQQTPGQGLQFLFEYFSETQRNKGNFPGRFSGRQFSNSRSEMNVSTLELGDSALYLCASSLGQSQGNTIYFGEGSWLTVV.